This T cell receptor beta chain was sequenced during a study of OX40 agonist ivuxolimab in advanced cancers. TCRdb's table, derived via immunoSEQ multiplex PCR, lists solely in-frame clones and lacks some. The sample lists around 97,000 clones; 80% to 90% were seen once. The CDR3 consists of 15 residues. CDR1 is MNHEY, CDR2 SVGAGI, per germline. Trimming removed 2 bases at V and 4 bases at J, with 14 bases between. The chain employs TRBV6-5 and TRBJ1-2; the D is unclear. The sequence was collected from an adult with an advanced solid tumor such as melanoma, head and neck, liver or kidney cancer. Sequenced here: CD4+ or CD8+ T cells sorted from blood, sampled in a trial of the OX40 agonist ivuxolimab. The CDR3, as DNA: TGTGCCAGCAGTTACGGTCAGAAAGGTGGCTATGGCTACACCTTC. It is translated as CASSYGQKGGYGYTF.